This T cell receptor (beta chain) came from a study of blood T cell repertoires in COVID-19. Repertoires were generated with immunoSEQ multiplex PCR, while TCRdb's copy carries only in-frame clones and drops some. The sample lists hundreds of thousands of clones; about 90% were seen once. Patients at the Seattle site were enrolled during active infection and followed longitudinally. The trim removed 3 bases at V and 5 bases at J, leaving 17 bases unmatched. Germline CDR1 and CDR2: MNHEY and SMNVEV (reference sequence). The CDR3 contains 20 residues. This chain links TRBV27 with TRBJ2-3, with 13 bases lining up with TRBD2. The sample taken for sequencing was peripheral blood. This receptor was identified in a man in his sixties with COVID-19, enrolled during active disease. In DNA, the CDR3 is TGTGCCAGCAGTTTCCGACCGTATACTAGCGGGAGGGGGGGTAGAGATACGCAGTATTTT. Translating it yields CASSFRPYTSGRGGRDTQYF.